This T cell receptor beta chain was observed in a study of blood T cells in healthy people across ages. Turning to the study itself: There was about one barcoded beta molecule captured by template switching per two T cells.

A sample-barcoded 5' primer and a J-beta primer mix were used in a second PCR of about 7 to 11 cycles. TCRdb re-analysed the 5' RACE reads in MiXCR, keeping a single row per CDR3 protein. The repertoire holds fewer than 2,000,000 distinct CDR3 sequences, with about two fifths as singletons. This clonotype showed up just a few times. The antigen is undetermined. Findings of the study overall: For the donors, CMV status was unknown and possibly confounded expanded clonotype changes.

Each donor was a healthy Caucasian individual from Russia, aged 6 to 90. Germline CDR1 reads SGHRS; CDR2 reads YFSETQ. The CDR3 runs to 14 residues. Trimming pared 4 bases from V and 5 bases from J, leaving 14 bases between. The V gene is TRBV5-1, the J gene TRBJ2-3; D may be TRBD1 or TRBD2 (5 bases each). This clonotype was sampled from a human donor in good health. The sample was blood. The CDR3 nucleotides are TGCGCCAGCAGCCTAGAGGGGAGCCAAGATACGCAGTATTTT. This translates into CASSLEGSQDTQYF.